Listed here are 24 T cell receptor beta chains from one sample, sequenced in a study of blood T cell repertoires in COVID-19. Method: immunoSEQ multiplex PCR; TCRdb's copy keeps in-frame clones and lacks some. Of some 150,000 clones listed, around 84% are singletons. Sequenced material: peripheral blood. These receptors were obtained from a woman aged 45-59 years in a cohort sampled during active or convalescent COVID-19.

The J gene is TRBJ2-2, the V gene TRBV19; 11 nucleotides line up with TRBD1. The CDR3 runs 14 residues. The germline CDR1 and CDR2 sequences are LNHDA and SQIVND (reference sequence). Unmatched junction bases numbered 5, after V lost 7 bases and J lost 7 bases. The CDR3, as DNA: TGTGCCAGTATTGGACAGGGGGCGCACGGGGAGCTGTTTTTT. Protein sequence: CASIGQGAHGELFF. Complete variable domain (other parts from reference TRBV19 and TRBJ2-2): DGGITQSPKYLFRKEGQNVTLSCEQNLNHDAMYWYRQDPGQGLRLIYYSQIVNDFQKGDIAEGYSVSREKKESFPLTVTSAQKNPTAFYLCASIGQGAHGELFFGEGSRLTVL.

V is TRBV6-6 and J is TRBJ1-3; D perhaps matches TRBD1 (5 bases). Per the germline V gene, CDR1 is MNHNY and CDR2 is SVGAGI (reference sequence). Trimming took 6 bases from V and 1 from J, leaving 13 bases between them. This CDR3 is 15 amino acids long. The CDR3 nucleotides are TGTGCCAGCAGCCTCACAAGACAGTCTGGAAACACCATATATTTT. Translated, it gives CASSLTRQSGNTIYF.

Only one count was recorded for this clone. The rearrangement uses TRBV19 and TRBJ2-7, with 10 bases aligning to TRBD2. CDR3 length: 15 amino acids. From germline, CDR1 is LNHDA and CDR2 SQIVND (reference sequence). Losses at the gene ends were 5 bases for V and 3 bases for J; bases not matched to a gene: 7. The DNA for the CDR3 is TGTGCCAGTAGTTTAGGACTAGCGGAGTACTACGAGCAGTACTTC. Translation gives CASSLGLAEYYEQYF.

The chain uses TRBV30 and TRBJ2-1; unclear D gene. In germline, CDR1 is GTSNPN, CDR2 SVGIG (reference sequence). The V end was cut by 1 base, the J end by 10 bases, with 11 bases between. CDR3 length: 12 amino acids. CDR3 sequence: CAWSASFLEQFF. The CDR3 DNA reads TGTGCCTGGAGTGCAAGCTTCCTCGAGCAGTTCTTC.

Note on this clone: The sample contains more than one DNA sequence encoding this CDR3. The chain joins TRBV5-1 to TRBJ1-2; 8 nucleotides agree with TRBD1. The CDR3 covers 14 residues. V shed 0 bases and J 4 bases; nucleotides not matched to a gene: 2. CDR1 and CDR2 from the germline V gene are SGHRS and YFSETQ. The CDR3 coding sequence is TGCGCCAGCAGCTTGGAGGGACAGGTCTATGGCTACACCTTC. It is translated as CASSLEGQVYGYTF.

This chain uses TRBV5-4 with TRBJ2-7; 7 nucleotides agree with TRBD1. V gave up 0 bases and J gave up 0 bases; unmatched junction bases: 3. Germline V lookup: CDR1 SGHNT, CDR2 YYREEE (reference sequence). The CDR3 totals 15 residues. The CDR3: CASSLGQGDSYEQYF. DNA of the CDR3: TGTGCCAGCAGCTTGGGGCAGGGGGACTCCTACGAGCAGTACTTC.

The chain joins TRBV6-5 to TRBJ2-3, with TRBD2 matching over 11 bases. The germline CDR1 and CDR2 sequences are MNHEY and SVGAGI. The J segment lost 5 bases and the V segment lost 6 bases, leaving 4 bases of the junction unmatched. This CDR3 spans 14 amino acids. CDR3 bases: TGTGCCAGCAGGGATAGCGGGGGGGTAGATACGCAGTATTTT. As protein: CASRDSGGVDTQYF.

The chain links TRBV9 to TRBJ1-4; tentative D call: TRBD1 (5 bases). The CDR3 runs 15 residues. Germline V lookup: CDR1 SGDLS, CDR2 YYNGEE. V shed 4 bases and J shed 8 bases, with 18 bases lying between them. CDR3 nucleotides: TGTGCCAGCAGCCCAAGACAGTCTCCTTCGGAAAAACTGTTTTTT. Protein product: CASSPRQSPSEKLFF.

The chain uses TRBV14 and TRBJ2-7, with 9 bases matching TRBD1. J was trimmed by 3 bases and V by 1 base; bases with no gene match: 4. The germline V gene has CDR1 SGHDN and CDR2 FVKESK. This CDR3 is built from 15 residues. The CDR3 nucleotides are TGTGCCAGCAGCCAAGGTCGGACAGGGGACTACGAGCAGTACTTC. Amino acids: CASSQGRTGDYEQYF.

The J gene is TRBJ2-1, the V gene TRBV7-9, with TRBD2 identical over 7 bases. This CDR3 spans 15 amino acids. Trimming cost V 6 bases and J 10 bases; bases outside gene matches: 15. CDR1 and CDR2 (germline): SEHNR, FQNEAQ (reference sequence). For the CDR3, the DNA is TGTGCCAGCAGGGCCACGGGACTACGCCTCCCCGAGCAGTTCTTC. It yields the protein CASRATGLRLPEQFF.

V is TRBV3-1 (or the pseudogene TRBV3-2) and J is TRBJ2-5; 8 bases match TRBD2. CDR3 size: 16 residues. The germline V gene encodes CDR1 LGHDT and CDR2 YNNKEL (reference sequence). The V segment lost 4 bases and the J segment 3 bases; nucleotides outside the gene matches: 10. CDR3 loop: CASSPRAGGGKETQYF. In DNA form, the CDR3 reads TGTGCCAGCAGCCCACGTGCCGGGGGGGGGAAAGAGACCCAGTACTTC.

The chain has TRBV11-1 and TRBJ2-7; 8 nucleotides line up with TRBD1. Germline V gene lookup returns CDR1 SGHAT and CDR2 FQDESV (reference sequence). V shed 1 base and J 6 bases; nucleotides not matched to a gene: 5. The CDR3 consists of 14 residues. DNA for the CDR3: TGTGCCAGCAGCTTAGACAGGGGGGACGTCGAGCAGTACTTC. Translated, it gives CASSLDRGDVEQYF.

The CDR3 is CAWSVREADTQYF. In DNA, the CDR3 is TGTGCCTGGAGTGTAAGAGAGGCAGATACGCAGTATTTT. The genes are TRBV30 and TRBJ2-3, with D unresolved. CDR3 length: 13 amino acids. Germline V lookup: CDR1 GTSNPN, CDR2 SVGIG (reference sequence). V lost 0 bases to trimming and J lost 4 bases, with 8 bases between them.

The CDR3 protein is CASTPGGTGEKLFF. In nucleotides, the CDR3 is TGTGCCAGCACCCCTGGGGGGACAGGTGAAAAACTGTTTTTT. The J gene is TRBJ1-4, the V gene TRBV6-5; 8 bases align to TRBD1. V lost 7 bases and J lost 7; bases outside the gene matches: 8. Germline V gene sequence: CDR1 MNHEY, CDR2 SVGAGI. This CDR3 is 14 amino acids long.

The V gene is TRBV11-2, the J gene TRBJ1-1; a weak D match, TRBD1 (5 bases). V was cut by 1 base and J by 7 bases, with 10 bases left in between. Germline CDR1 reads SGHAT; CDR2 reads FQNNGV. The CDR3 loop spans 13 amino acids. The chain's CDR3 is CASSLARESEAFF. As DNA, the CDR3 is TGTGCCAGCAGCTTAGCCAGGGAAAGTGAAGCTTTCTTT.

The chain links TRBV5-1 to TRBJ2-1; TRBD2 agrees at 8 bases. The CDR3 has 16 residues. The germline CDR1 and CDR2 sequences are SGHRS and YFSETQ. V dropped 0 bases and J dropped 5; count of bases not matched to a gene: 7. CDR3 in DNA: TGCGCCAGCAGCTTGGCCGGGACTAGTAAGAACAATGAGCAGTTCTTC. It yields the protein CASSLAGTSKNNEQFF.

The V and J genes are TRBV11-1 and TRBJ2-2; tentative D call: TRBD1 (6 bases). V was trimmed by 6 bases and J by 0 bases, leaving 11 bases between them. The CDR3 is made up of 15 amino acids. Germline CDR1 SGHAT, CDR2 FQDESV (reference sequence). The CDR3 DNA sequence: TGTGCCAGCAGTCTGAGACAGGCGAACACCGGGGAGCTGTTTTTT. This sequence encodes CASSLRQANTGELFF.

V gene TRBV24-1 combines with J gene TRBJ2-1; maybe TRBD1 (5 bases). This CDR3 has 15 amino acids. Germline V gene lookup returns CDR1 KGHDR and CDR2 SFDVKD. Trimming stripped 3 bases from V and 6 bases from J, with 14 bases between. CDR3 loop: CATSDPTQGSNEQFF. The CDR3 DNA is TGTGCCACCAGTGATCCAACGCAGGGTAGCAATGAGCAGTTCTTC.

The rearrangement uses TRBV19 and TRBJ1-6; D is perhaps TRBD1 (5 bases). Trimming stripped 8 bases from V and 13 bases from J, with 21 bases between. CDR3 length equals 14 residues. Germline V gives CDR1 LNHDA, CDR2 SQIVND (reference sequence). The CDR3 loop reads CASHHPGNTMPLHF. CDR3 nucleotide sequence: TGTGCCAGTCACCATCCAGGGAACACCATGCCCCTCCACTTT.

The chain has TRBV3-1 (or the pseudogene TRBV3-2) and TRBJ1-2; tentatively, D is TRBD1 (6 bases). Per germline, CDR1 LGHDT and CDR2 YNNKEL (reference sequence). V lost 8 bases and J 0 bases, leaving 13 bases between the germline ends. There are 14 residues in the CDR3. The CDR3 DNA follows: TGTGCCAGCGAAAACAGGGCCTCTAACTATGGCTACACCTTC. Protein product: CASENRASNYGYTF.

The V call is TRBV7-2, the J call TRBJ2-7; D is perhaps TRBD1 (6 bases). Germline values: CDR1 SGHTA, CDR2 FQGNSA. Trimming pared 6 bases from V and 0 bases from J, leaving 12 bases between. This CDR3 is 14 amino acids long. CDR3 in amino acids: CASRQGLISYEQYF. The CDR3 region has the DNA TGTGCCAGCAGACAGGGTCTGATCTCCTACGAGCAGTACTTC.

CDR3 region: CASSPPGGGYEQYF. The CDR3 nucleotides read TGTGCCAGCTCACCACCGGGGGGTGGCTACGAGCAGTACTTC. This chain uses TRBV18 with TRBJ2-7, with a possible D match to TRBD2 (6 bases). The CDR3 is made up of 14 amino acids. Germline lookup yields CDR1 KGHSH and CDR2 LQKENI. Trimming removed 0 bases from V and 3 bases from J, with 9 bases in between.

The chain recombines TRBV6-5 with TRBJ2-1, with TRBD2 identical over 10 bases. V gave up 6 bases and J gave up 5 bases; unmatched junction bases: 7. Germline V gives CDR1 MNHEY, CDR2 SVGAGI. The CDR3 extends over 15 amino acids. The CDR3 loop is CASRKAGGLDNEQFF. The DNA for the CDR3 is TGTGCCAGCAGGAAAGCGGGGGGGTTGGACAATGAGCAGTTCTTC.

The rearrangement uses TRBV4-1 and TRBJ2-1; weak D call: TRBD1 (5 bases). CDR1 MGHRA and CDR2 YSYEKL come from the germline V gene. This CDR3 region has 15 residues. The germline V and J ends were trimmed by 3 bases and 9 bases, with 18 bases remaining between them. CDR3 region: CASSHPWTYYGEQFF. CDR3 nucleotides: TGCGCCAGCAGCCATCCCTGGACATACTATGGTGAGCAGTTCTTC.